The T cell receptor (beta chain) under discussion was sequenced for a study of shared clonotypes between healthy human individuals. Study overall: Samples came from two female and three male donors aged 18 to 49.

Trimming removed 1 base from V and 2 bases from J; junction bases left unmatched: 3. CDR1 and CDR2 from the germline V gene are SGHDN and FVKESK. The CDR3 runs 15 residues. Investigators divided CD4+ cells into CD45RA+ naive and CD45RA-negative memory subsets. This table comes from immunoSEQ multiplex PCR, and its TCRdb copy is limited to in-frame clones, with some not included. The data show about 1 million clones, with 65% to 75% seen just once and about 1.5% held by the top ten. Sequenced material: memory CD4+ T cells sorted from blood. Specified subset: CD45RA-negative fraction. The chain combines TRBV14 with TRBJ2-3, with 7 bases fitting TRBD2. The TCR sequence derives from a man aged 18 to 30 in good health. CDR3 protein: CASSQGLAITDTQYF. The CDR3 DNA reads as TGTGCCAGCAGCCAAGGACTAGCCATCACAGATACGCAGTATTTT.